This TCR beta chain is drawn from a study of T cells in Graves' hyperthyroidism and ophthalmopathy. Findings and limits, study-wide: In the blood, most expanded thyroid clonotypes above 0.001 appeared as well.

Patients aged 18 to 65 with hyperthyroidism were newly diagnosed, with duration under 2 months. Patients were excluded because of uncontrolled infection, other autoimmune disease, pregnancy or lactation. Diagnosis rested on symptoms, serum thyroxine and TRAb, thyroid ultrasound, and orbital computed tomography. The CDR3 contains 14 residues. V shed 6 bases and J shed 1 base, with 13 bases lying between them. CDR1 and CDR2 from the germline V gene are SGDLS and YYNGEE. Amplification of TCR beta CDR3 regions was performed using RNA transcripts as template. HTBI primers were employed in a first-round RT-PCR of the TCR CDR3. One entry per CDR3 protein, called by TCRdb with MiXCR from the multiplex PCR reads. Of about 720,000 distinct CDR3 sequences listed, over 15% are singletons. Comment on this clonotype: Antigen unknown.

The clonotype originates from a man younger than 35 with Graves' hyperthyroidism. The V gene is TRBV9, the J gene TRBJ1-2, with D possibly TRBD1 on 5 matching bases. Input material: blood. CDR3 loop: CASNPRGGNYGYTF. The CDR3, as DNA: TGTGCCAGCAACCCCCGGGGGGGTAACTATGGCTACACCTTC.